The 5 T cell receptor beta chains below all came from one sample that was sequenced in a study of CD8+CD57+ T cells in acquired aplastic anemia. Sequencing was done on patients that had shown CD8+CD57+ cell expansion by flow cytometry. According to the study, genomic DNA was the template for TCR beta VDJ and CDR3 profiling. MiXCR, applied by TCRdb to the reads, yields one record per CDR3 protein. The table shows about 180,000 distinct CDR3 sequences, with about 60% occurring only once. The sequencing sample was made of sorted CD4+, CD8+, or CD8+CD57+ T cells (not recorded which) from PBMCs. All receptors derive from a human donor with aplastic anemia.

CDR3 residues: CASSGTGPQETQYF. CDR3 nucleotide sequence: TGTGCCAGTAGTGGGACCGGGCCCCAAGAGACCCAGTACTTC. This sequence joins TRBV19 and TRBJ2-5; D tentatively fits TRBD1 or TRBD2 (5 bases each). This CDR3 region has 14 residues. Trimming removed 5 bases at V and 1 base at J, with 11 bases between. Per germline, CDR1 LNHDA and CDR2 SQIVND (reference sequence).

For this clonotype: A junction end diverges from the germline sequence, so it may reflect a read error. The chain links TRBV7-7 to TRBJ2-1, with 9 bases identical to TRBD1. In germline, CDR1 is SSHAT, CDR2 FNYEAQ (reference sequence). CDR3 length equals 17 residues. CDR3 DNA: TGTGCTAGCAGCCCTCTCCGGGACAGGGCACTCTCAGGTGAGCAGTTCTTC. This sequence encodes CASSPLRDRALSGEQFF.

The chain links TRBV2 to TRBJ2-1, with no clear D. The CDR3 spans 12 residues. The germline V gene has CDR1 SNHLY and CDR2 FYNNEI. V lost 5 bases and J lost 8, with 10 bases in between. CDR3 nucleotide sequence: TGTGCCAGCAGTCCGATTGGGCATGAGCAGTTCTTC. Translating gives CASSPIGHEQFF.

This chain joins TRBV5-1 and TRBJ2-7; D is ambiguous. Germline CDR1 reads SGHRS; CDR2 reads YFSETQ. The CDR3 contains 13 residues. V was clipped by 4 bases and J by 4 bases, with 12 bases between them. CDR3 in amino acids: CASSARQKYEQYF. In DNA form, the CDR3 reads TGCGCCAGCAGCGCGCGACAAAAATACGAGCAGTACTTC. Together with reference TRBV5-1 and TRBJ2-7, the CDR3 gives the full variable domain: KAGVTQTPRYLIKTRGQQVTLSCSPISGHRSVSWYQQTPGQGLQFLFEYFSETQRNKGNFPGRFSGRQFSNSRSEMNVSTLELGDSALYLCASSARQKYEQYFGPGTRLTVT.

This chain uses TRBV10-3 with TRBJ1-1; D call uncertain. Germline CDR1 reads ENHRY; CDR2 reads SYGVKD. Trimming took off 4 bases at V and 5 bases at J, with 14 bases between the two ends. This CDR3 spans 14 amino acids. The CDR3 is CAISASPGGTEAFF. CDR3 DNA: TGTGCCATCAGTGCCTCGCCTGGAGGAACTGAAGCTTTCTTT.